The clone carrying this T cell receptor (beta chain) was counted a single time. The data belong to a study of Ad26.COV2.S vaccination and SARS-CoV-2 variants. This sample's treatment: about 20 received Ad26.COV2.S at low or high dose, single or two shots; several received placebo; per-sample allocation not given. Collection of samples fell on day 63 after the first vaccine or placebo injection. Assay: immunoSEQ multiplex PCR; the TCRdb copy retains only in-frame clones and omits some. The data hold some 340,000 clones, with about 86% observed a single time. From germline, CDR1 is LGHNA and CDR2 YSLEER. The CDR3 length is 14 residues. V was cut by 3 bases and J by 5 bases, with 13 bases left in between.

The TCR comes from a person aged 18-65 years who received the Ad26.COV2.S COVID-19 vaccine or a placebo. The starting material was peripheral blood, obtained in a trial of Ad26.COV2.S vaccine versus placebo. The rearrangement joins TRBV4-3 to TRBJ2-5; D remains unclear. Here the CDR3 reads CASSQSLSQETQYF. CDR3 nucleotide sequence: TGCGCCAGCAGCCAGTCCTTATCGCAGGAGACCCAGTACTTC.